A single sample gave rise to the 29 T cell receptor beta chains below, sequenced in a study of beta chain features in type 1 diabetes. The study's findings and limits: Patients with Type 1 diabetes showed moderately but significantly shorter TCRB CDR3s in all four CD4+ subsets.

Their recognized antigens are unknown. The isolated RNA, all of it, was reverse transcribed, so expressed TCRB transcripts were what got sequenced. Repertoires were generated with immunoSEQ multiplex PCR, while TCRdb's copy carries only in-frame clones and drops some. Of roughly 400,000 clones in the sample, around 10% are singletons; the top ten hold 0.6%. Specimen: central memory CD4+ T cells from blood. The source is a man younger than 40 with type 1 diabetes.

This clone was seen many times. Other DNA sequences in this specimen translate into the identical CDR3. This chain uses TRBV2 with TRBJ1-5; TRBD1 might be the D (5 bases). The CDR3 is made up of 16 amino acids. Germline V gene lookup returns CDR1 SNHLY and CDR2 FYNNEI. Trimming stripped 7 bases from V and 5 bases from J, with 21 bases between. As DNA, the CDR3 is TGTGCCAGCACCTTAGGTCGGGGCAGGGTGGATCAGCCCCAGCATTTT. Its translation: CASTLGRGRVDQPQHF.

The rearrangement links TRBV10-3 to TRBJ2-2; a possible D gene is TRBD1 (6 bases). V was pared by 11 bases and J by 6 bases, with 16 bases between. Germline V gene sequence: CDR1 ENHRY, CDR2 SYGVKD. The CDR3 sequence is 13 residues long. CDR3 amino acids: CAAWTVSAGELFF. The CDR3 DNA is TGTGCCGCGTGGACAGTTTCGGCCGGGGAGCTGTTTTTT.

This clone was seen a handful of times. The V call is TRBV4-2, the J call TRBJ2-1; unclear D gene. The CDR3 length is 13 residues. V lost 4 bases to trimming and J lost 7 bases, with 11 bases between them. CDR1 is LGHNA, CDR2 YNFKEQ, per germline. CDR3 residues: CASSPPGRNEQFF. The CDR3 coding sequence is TGTGCCAGCAGCCCGCCCGGCAGGAATGAGCAGTTCTTC.

The chain combines TRBV5-1 with TRBJ1-2; D not certain. Trimming took 4 bases from V and 3 from J, leaving 13 bases between them. The CDR3 has 14 amino acids. Germline V gene data show CDR1 as SGHRS and CDR2 as YFSETQ. The CDR3 DNA is TGCGCCAGCAGCCCAGAGGTCTCCTACTATGGCTACACCTTC. This translates into CASSPEVSYYGYTF.

This clone has just a few counts. This chain uses TRBV20-1 with TRBJ1-1; D not certain. In germline, CDR1 is DFQATT, CDR2 SNEGSKA (reference sequence). The ends were cut back, 5 bases at V and 5 bases at J, with 9 bases in the middle. The CDR3 extends over 11 amino acids. DNA for the CDR3: TGCAGTGCTCAGATTAGGACTGAAGCTTTCTTT. Residues: CSAQIRTEAFF.

The chain uses TRBV7-3 and TRBJ2-6; D is unresolved. This CDR3 has 16 amino acids. Germline lookup yields CDR1 SGHTA and CDR2 FQGTGA. V was trimmed by 2 bases and J by 2 bases, leaving 10 bases between them. Here the CDR3 DNA reads TGTGCCAGCAGCTTATTTGGGCAGGCTGGGGCCAACGTCCTGACTTTC. Amino acid sequence: CASSLFGQAGANVLTF. The variable domain in full, completed from reference TRBV7-3 and TRBJ2-6, reads GAGVSQTPSNKVTEKGKYVELRCDPISGHTALYWYRQSLGQGPEFLIYFQGTGAADDSGLPNDRFFAVRPEGSVSTLKIQRTERGDSAVYLCASSLFGQAGANVLTFGAGSRLTVL.

This clone was counted a few times. This chain uses TRBV18 with TRBJ1-1; TRBD1 is a possible D gene (5 bases). The CDR3 is 15 residues long. Trimming took 2 bases from V and 3 from J, leaving 13 bases between them. Germline V gene data show CDR1 as KGHSH and CDR2 as LQKENI. DNA for the CDR3: TGTGCCAGCTCACCATCGGGGGGTCAGGACACTGAAGCTTTCTTT. It is translated as CASSPSGGQDTEAFF.

The CDR3: CASSPATRSGNTIYF. The CDR3 nucleotides are TGTGCCAGCTCACCAGCCACCCGGTCTGGAAACACCATATATTTT. The chain has TRBV18 and TRBJ1-3; D gene uncertain. Germline V gives CDR1 KGHSH, CDR2 LQKENI. V was cut by 2 bases and J by 1 base, with 9 bases left in between. The CDR3 runs 15 residues.

The sample holds a few counts of this clone. J is TRBJ2-5 and V is TRBV7-9, with 9 positions matching TRBD1. This CDR3 comprises 15 residues. J gave up 4 bases and V 5 bases, and 8 bases lay outside the gene matches. Germline V lookup: CDR1 SEHNR, CDR2 FQNEAQ (reference sequence). The CDR3 loop reads CASSQQGDRAETQYF. The CDR3 region has the DNA TGTGCCAGCAGCCAACAAGGGGACAGGGCAGAGACCCAGTACTTC.

This clone was counted a few times. This chain connects TRBV29-1 to TRBJ2-4; TRBD1 aligns across 7 bases. The CDR3 extends over 16 amino acids. Trimming at V came to 1 base and at J to 1 base, leaving 7 bases not matched to a gene. The germline V gene has CDR1 SQVTM and CDR2 ANQGSEA. CDR3: CSVEGEGASAKNIQYF. In DNA form, the CDR3 reads TGCAGCGTTGAAGGTGAGGGGGCGAGTGCCAAAAACATTCAGTACTTC.

This chain joins TRBV7-6 and TRBJ2-5; 7 bases match TRBD1. Trimming removed 5 bases from V and 7 bases from J; junction bases left unmatched: 13. The CDR3 spans 15 residues. CDR1 is SGHVS and CDR2 is FNYEAQ in the germline V gene. CDR3 sequence: CASSVGADRAGTQYF. CDR3 nucleotides: TGTGCCAGCAGCGTGGGGGCCGACAGGGCCGGGACCCAGTACTTC.

For this clone: Other DNA sequences from this sample encode an identical CDR3 as well. The chain carries TRBV4-1 and TRBJ2-7, with TRBD1 as a possible D gene (5 bases). Germline lookup yields CDR1 MGHRA and CDR2 YSYEKL. Trimming pared 1 base from V and 2 bases from J, leaving 9 bases between. This CDR3 is 14 amino acids long. The DNA of the CDR3 is TGCGCCAGCAGCCAAGGAGACAGCACCTACGAGCAGTACTTC. This gives the protein CASSQGDSTYEQYF.

This clone came up a few times. The chain recombines TRBV5-5 with TRBJ2-5; D unresolved. The CDR3 runs to 14 residues. The V gene lost 3 bases and the J gene lost 5 bases, with 14 bases spanning the gap. CDR1 SGHKS and CDR2 YYEKEE come from the germline V gene (reference sequence). The CDR3 sequence is CASSSRTLSETQYF. The CDR3 nucleotides read TGTGCCAGCAGCTCCAGGACCTTGTCGGAGACCCAGTACTTC.

In its sample, this clone was seen a few times. This chain links TRBV6-5 with TRBJ2-7; D is ambiguous. In germline, CDR1 is MNHEY, CDR2 SVGAGI. V dropped 0 bases and J dropped 1 base, with 7 bases sitting between them. The CDR3 consists of 14 residues. CDR3 loop: CASSYSEVSYEQYF. The CDR3 DNA sequence: TGTGCCAGCAGTTACTCGGAAGTATCCTACGAGCAGTACTTC.

This clone was picked up a small number of times. The V gene is TRBV6-6, the J gene TRBJ1-5, with D unresolved. The length of the CDR3 is 13 residues. Germline assignment: CDR1 MNHNY and CDR2 SVGAGI (reference sequence). V lost 3 bases, J lost 5 bases, and 8 bases lay in between. CDR3 bases: TGTGCCAGCAGTTATACCGAAGATCAGCCCCAGCATTTT. Protein: CASSYTEDQPQHF.

V and J are TRBV9 and TRBJ1-1; D may be TRBD1 (5 bases). This CDR3 has 13 amino acids. With 4 bases removed from V and 7 bases from J, the gap between germline ends came to 14 bases. The germline gives CDR1 SGDLS, CDR2 YYNGEE. CDR3 sequence reads: CASSPHGDGEAFF. The CDR3 region has the DNA TGTGCCAGCAGCCCCCACGGGGACGGTGAAGCTTTCTTT. Full variable domain (remainder filled in from reference TRBV9 and TRBJ1-1): DSGVTQTPKHLITATGQRVTLRCSPRSGDLSVYWYQQSLDQGLQFLIQYYNGEERAKGNILERFSAQQFPDLHSELNLSSLELGDSALYFCASSPHGDGEAFFGQGTRLTVV.

The genes are TRBV10-3 and TRBJ2-7; D possibly corresponds to TRBD1 (6 bases). V shed 8 bases and J shed 5 bases, with 13 bases lying between them. Germline CDR1 is ENHRY and CDR2 is SYGVKD. There are 12 residues in the CDR3. CDR3 in amino acids: CAIGPTGNEQYF. Here the CDR3 DNA reads TGTGCCATCGGCCCGACAGGCAACGAGCAGTACTTC.

The rearrangement uses TRBV6-5 and TRBJ1-1; D gene unclear. The germline gives CDR1 MNHEY, CDR2 SVGAGI. The CDR3 extends over 13 amino acids. The ends were cut back, 2 bases at V and 6 bases at J, with 10 bases in the middle. Here the CDR3 reads CASSYRRLAEAFF. CDR3 DNA sequence: TGTGCCAGCAGTTACAGACGGTTGGCTGAAGCTTTCTTT.

This clone was observed a few times. The chain joins TRBV9 to TRBJ1-5; 10 bases match TRBD1. Trimming at V came to 3 bases and at J to 2 bases, leaving 5 bases not matched to a gene. Germline V gene lookup returns CDR1 SGDLS and CDR2 YYNGEE. This CDR3 contains 16 residues. The CDR3 DNA reads as TGTGCCAGCAGCGCCGAGACAGGGGGCGGCAATCAGCCCCAGCATTTT. It is translated as CASSAETGGGNQPQHF.

This chain connects TRBV10-3 to TRBJ2-2; 14 bases match TRBD2. With V trimmed by 4 bases and J by 5 bases, 9 bases remained unmatched. This CDR3 comprises 18 residues. The germline CDR1 and CDR2 sequences are ENHRY and SYGVKD. The CDR3 reads CAISGLGLAGEITGELFF. For the CDR3, the DNA is TGTGCCATCAGTGGGTTGGGACTAGCGGGAGAGATAACCGGGGAGCTGTTTTTT.

The V call is TRBV27, the J call TRBJ1-5; 8 nucleotides line up with TRBD1. The CDR3 runs to 16 residues. V lost 8 bases to trimming and J lost 4 bases; unmatched junction nucleotides: 13. Germline assignment: CDR1 MNHEY and CDR2 SMNVEV (reference sequence). CDR3 sequence (DNA): TGTGCCAGCGGACAGGGTTGGGGGAGGTGGAATCAGCCCCAGCATTTT. It is translated as CASGQGWGRWNQPQHF.

The sample holds a few counts of this clone. The chain combines TRBV7-9 with TRBJ2-7; 7 positions match TRBD1. Trimming took 2 bases from V and 2 from J; bases not matched to a gene: 6. Germline V lookup: CDR1 SEHNR, CDR2 FQNEAQ (reference sequence). This CDR3 is built from 15 residues. The CDR3 nucleotides are TGTGCCAGCAGCTTAACAGGGGCCGAAACCTACGAGCAGTACTTC. Protein: CASSLTGAETYEQYF.

This sequence joins TRBV5-6 and TRBJ1-1, with D possibly TRBD1 on 5 matching bases. This CDR3 contains 15 residues. Trimming removed 2 bases from V and 5 bases from J, with 16 bases in between. Germline CDR1 SGHDT, CDR2 YYEEEE. The CDR3 coding sequence is TGTGCCAGCAGCTTTCTCGAGGGGAGAAAGACTGAAGCTTTCTTT. Its protein is CASSFLEGRKTEAFF.

There are a few counts of this clone. The chain employs TRBV6-5 and TRBJ1-2; TRBD1 might be the D (5 bases). The CDR3 runs to 13 residues. V gave up 6 bases and J gave up 2 bases, with 10 bases separating them. Germline V gene data show CDR1 as MNHEY and CDR2 as SVGAGI. CDR3 amino acids: CASSLGHNYGYTF. DNA for the CDR3: TGTGCCAGCAGCCTAGGACACAACTATGGCTACACCTTC.

This clone was recorded a few times. The CDR3 region has the DNA TGTGCCAGCAGCTCGTACCAGGGGGCGGGCACTGAAGCTTTCTTT. Protein product: CASSSYQGAGTEAFF. V is TRBV5-4 and J is TRBJ1-1; TRBD1 aligns across 8 bases. Trimming removed 3 bases from V and 4 bases from J; junction bases left unmatched: 8. CDR1 SGHNT and CDR2 YYREEE come from the germline V gene (reference sequence). This CDR3 is 15 amino acids long. Supplemented by reference TRBV5-4 and TRBJ1-1, the full variable domain reads ETGVTQSPTHLIKTRGQQVTLRCSSQSGHNTVSWYQQALGQGPQFIFQYYREEENGRGNFPPRFSGLQFPNYSSELNVNALELDDSALYLCASSSYQGAGTEAFFGQGTRLTVV.

The chain employs TRBV7-3 and TRBJ2-6; D is undetermined. V lost 4 bases to trimming and J lost 1 base, with 11 bases between them. Germline-derived CDR1 and CDR2 are SGHTA and FQGTGA. CDR3 size: 16 residues. CDR3 sequence (DNA): TGTGCCAGCAGCTCCCGGACCGTTTCTGGGGCCAACGTCCTGACTTTC. Translating it yields CASSSRTVSGANVLTF.

Only a few counts were recorded for this clone. The chain recombines TRBV5-6 with TRBJ2-7, with TRBD1 matching over 7 bases. V dropped 4 bases and J dropped 4; count of bases not matched to a gene: 2. This CDR3 has 12 residues. Per the germline V gene, CDR1 is SGHDT and CDR2 is YYEEEE. The chain's CDR3 is CASSLGQYEQYF. Here the CDR3 DNA reads TGTGCCAGCAGCCTGGGACAGTACGAGCAGTACTTC.

V is TRBV11-2 and J is TRBJ2-3; D is undetermined. Per the germline V gene, CDR1 is SGHAT and CDR2 is FQNNGV. V lost 1 base, J lost 1 base, and 9 bases lay in between. CDR3 length: 15 residues. In nucleotides, the CDR3 is TGTGCCAGCAGCTTAGGCTCATACCGCACAGATACGCAGTATTTT. Amino acids: CASSLGSYRTDTQYF.

This clone showed up just a few times. The rearrangement links TRBV5-6 to TRBJ2-3; no clear D gene. Germline CDR1 is SGHDT and CDR2 is YYEEEE. V was trimmed by 1 base and J by 4 bases, leaving 10 bases between them. This CDR3 region has 14 residues. CDR3 protein: CASSLISTPDTQYF. The CDR3 DNA reads TGTGCCAGCAGCTTGATCTCGACGCCAGATACGCAGTATTTT. The whole variable domain, remainder taken from reference TRBV5-6 and TRBJ2-3, is DAGVTQSPTHLIKTRGQQVTLRCSPKSGHDTVSWYQQALGQGPQFIFQYYEEEERQRGNFPDRFSGHQFPNYSSELNVNALLLGDSALYLCASSLISTPDTQYFGPGTRLTVL.